This T cell receptor beta chain was sequenced for a study of neoadjuvant anti-PD-1 for oral cavity cancer. Study at large: Before surgery, most patients got three to four biweekly 3 mg/kg nivolumab doses.

Study conclusions and caveats: Pretreatment Treg/Th17 ratio correlated inversely with post-treatment tumor clonality. TCR analyses covered only a few patients per response group.

Described time point: after neoadjuvant nivolumab, at surgical resection. This CDR3 comprises 14 residues. CDR1 and CDR2 (germline): SGHRS, YFSETQ. After removal of 4 bases from V and 6 bases from J, the junction contained 8 bases not matched to a gene. Regarding this clone: What it binds is not known.

Some clones are missing from TCRdb's copy, which holds only in-frame ones; the method was immunoSEQ multiplex PCR. This table has about 23,000 clones, 27% appearing once. The chain carries TRBV5-1 and TRBJ2-7; 9 nucleotides match TRBD1. The clonotype originates from a person between 40 and 85 years old with oral cavity squamous cell carcinoma. Sample: tumor tissue, taken after nivolumab (anti-PD-1) treatment. Here the CDR3 reads CASSQGTGRSEQYF. CDR3 coding DNA: TGCGCCAGCAGCCAGGGGACAGGGAGAAGCGAGCAGTACTTC.